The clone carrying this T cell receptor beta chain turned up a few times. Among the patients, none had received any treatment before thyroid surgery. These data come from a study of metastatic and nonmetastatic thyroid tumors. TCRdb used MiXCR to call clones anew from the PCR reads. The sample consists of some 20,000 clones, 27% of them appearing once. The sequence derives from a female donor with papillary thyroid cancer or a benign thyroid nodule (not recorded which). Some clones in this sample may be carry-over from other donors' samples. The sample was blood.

Here the CDR3 DNA reads TGTGCCAGTATCGAACCCGGACAGGGCTCGGATGGCTACACCTTC. Translating it yields CASIEPGQGSDGYTF. V gene TRBV19 combines with J gene TRBJ1-2, with 8 nucleotides matching TRBD1. CDR3 length: 15 residues. V lost 7 bases and J lost 6; bases outside the gene matches: 13. CDR1 is LNHDA, CDR2 SQIVND, per germline (reference sequence).